The next 10 T cell receptor beta chains were all read from a single sample in a study of CD8 T cells in Susac syndrome. It was with random hexamers that roughly 0.5 to 1 ug RNA was reverse transcribed. MiXCR, run by TCRdb on the immunoSEQ multiplex PCR reads, gives a single entry per CDR3 protein. The sample carries under 200,000 distinct CDR3 sequences, 85% to 95% recorded once. Sequencing was done on a sample of CD4+ T cells from PBMCs. The source is a human donor in good health.

The rearrangement joins TRBV20-1 to TRBJ2-1; D is possibly TRBD1 (8 bases). Trimming stripped 8 bases from V and 9 bases from J, with 23 bases between. The germline gives CDR1 DFQATT, CDR2 SNEGSKA (reference sequence). This CDR3 has 14 amino acids. The CDR3 DNA reads as TGCAGTCCTAAACAGGGGGAGGGATTGGGTGAGCAGTTCTTC. Its protein product is CSPKQGEGLGEQFF.

The chain joins TRBV5-1 to TRBJ2-7, with 7 bases that match TRBD1. J lost 3 bases, V lost 4 bases, and 4 bases had no gene match. CDR3 length equals 13 residues. Germline assignment: CDR1 SGHRS and CDR2 YFSETQ. CDR3 sequence: CASSPTGNYEQYV. CDR3 sequence (DNA): TGCGCCAGCAGCCCGACAGGGAACTACGAGCAGTACGTC.

The V and J genes are TRBV7-8 and TRBJ2-1; D gene uncertain. The CDR3 runs to 13 residues. The ends were cut back, 0 bases at V and 9 bases at J, with 9 bases in the middle. Germline CDR1 and CDR2: SGHVS and FQNEAQ. The CDR3 loop is CASSLASVREQFF. CDR3 nucleotide sequence: TGTGCCAGCAGCTTAGCGTCCGTTCGTGAGCAGTTCTTC.

The rearrangement joins TRBV14 to TRBJ2-7; the D gene is possibly TRBD1 (6 bases). Trimming shortened V by 0 bases and J by 6 bases, and 9 bases separated the two germline ends. The CDR3 consists of 13 residues. Germline V gene lookup returns CDR1 SGHDN and CDR2 FVKESK. Here the CDR3 reads CASSQEGASEQYV. The CDR3 nucleotides are TGTGCCAGCAGCCAAGAGGGGGCTTCCGAGCAGTACGTC.

The gene calls are TRBV5-1 and TRBJ2-7; weak D call: TRBD2 (5 bases). This CDR3 is 15 amino acids long. Trimming took off 0 bases at V and 0 bases at J, with 10 bases between the two ends. Germline CDR1 is SGHRS and CDR2 is YFSETQ. CDR3 region: CASSLGSGISYEQYF. CDR3 in DNA: TGCGCCAGCAGCTTGGGGTCGGGGATCTCCTACGAGCAGTACTTC.

This chain links TRBV20-1 with TRBJ2-5; the match to TRBD2 covers 15 bases. The CDR3 spans 16 residues. The V and J ends lost 4 bases and 1 base, in that order; junction bases with no gene match: 4. Looked up from germline, CDR1 is DFQATT and CDR2 is SNEGSKA (reference sequence). The CDR3 reads CSATGLAGGLQETQYF. The DNA of the CDR3 is TGCAGTGCTACGGGACTAGCGGGGGGCCTCCAAGAGACCCAGTACTTC.

The genes are TRBV24-1 and TRBJ2-1; 7 bases are a match to TRBD1. With 7 bases clipped from V and 13 bases from J, the junction kept 12 bases outside the gene matches. This CDR3 comprises 13 residues. CDR1 and CDR2 from the germline V gene are KGHDR and SFDVKD. The CDR3 nucleotides are TGTGCCACCAGGAAAAACCGGGACAGCTATCAGTTCTTC. This encodes CATRKNRDSYQFF.

The chain combines TRBV27 with TRBJ1-5, with D maybe TRBD1 (6 bases). Germline values: CDR1 MNHEY, CDR2 SMNVEV (reference sequence). The CDR3 length is 15 residues. Trimming pared 6 bases from V and 3 bases from J, leaving 15 bases between. The CDR3: CASRRTGTTNQPQHF. CDR3 coding DNA: TGTGCCAGCAGAAGAACAGGGACTACCAATCAGCCCCAGCATTTT.

The CDR3 loop is CAWGRVNTEAFF. For the CDR3, the DNA is TGTGCCTGGGGACGGGTGAACACTGAAGCTTTCTTT. The rearrangement links TRBV30 to TRBJ1-1; D remains unclear. Deletions cut 5 bases from V and 0 bases from J, with 7 bases between. Per germline, CDR1 GTSNPN and CDR2 SVGIG (reference sequence). This CDR3 contains 12 residues.

This rearrangement joins TRBV28 to TRBJ1-5; D gene unclear. In germline, CDR1 is MDHEN, CDR2 SYDVKM. The CDR3 is 12 residues long. The V gene lost 7 bases and the J gene lost 1 base, with 5 bases spanning the gap. The CDR3: CASNLSNQPQHF. The CDR3 nucleotides are TGTGCCAGCAATCTGAGCAATCAGCCCCAGCATTTT.